The 8 T cell receptor beta chains below come from one sample, sequenced in a study of control samples from healthy donors and cancer patients. This table comes from immunoSEQ multiplex PCR, and its TCRdb copy is limited to in-frame clones, with some not included. This table holds some 150,000 clones, 75% to 95% found once. The material sequenced was blood. The origin of the receptors is a man in his thirties or forties in good health.

V and J are TRBV5-4 and TRBJ2-1; D possibly uses TRBD1 or TRBD2 (5 bases each). Germline CDR1 is SGHNT and CDR2 is YYREEE (reference sequence). This CDR3 is built from 15 residues. Trimming pared 9 bases from V and 12 bases from J, leaving 28 bases between. The CDR3 protein is CATHQEGDATEGQFF. The CDR3 DNA is TGTGCCACCCATCAGGAAGGGGACGCCACAGAAGGGCAGTTCTTC.

This rearrangement joins TRBV29-1 to TRBJ2-1; the D is unclear. V lost 2 bases and J 2 bases, leaving 4 bases between the germline ends. Germline V gene data show CDR1 as SQVTM and CDR2 as ANQGSEA. The CDR3 extends over 12 amino acids. CDR3 amino acids: CSVEQTYNEQFF. CDR3 nucleotide sequence: TGCAGCGTTGAACAGACCTACAATGAGCAGTTCTTC.

V usage is TRBV28 and J usage is TRBJ2-2, with 8 nucleotides matching TRBD2. V dropped 6 bases and J dropped 0; count of bases not matched to a gene: 3. Germline V gene data show CDR1 as MDHEN and CDR2 as SYDVKM. The CDR3 runs 15 residues. The CDR3 loop is CASSLLAANTGELFF. CDR3 in DNA: TGTGCCAGCAGCCTACTAGCGGCGAACACCGGGGAGCTGTTTTTT.

The genes are TRBV6-5 and TRBJ1-5; 7 positions agree with TRBD1. V lost 6 bases, J lost 4 bases, and 3 bases stayed unmatched. Germline V gene sequence: CDR1 MNHEY, CDR2 SVGAGI. This CDR3 region has 13 residues. The CDR3 DNA reads TGTGCCAGCAGCCGGGACAGAAATCAGCCCCAGCATTTT. Translation gives CASSRDRNQPQHF.

The V gene is TRBV10-1, the J gene TRBJ2-7, with TRBD1 matching 8 bases. Trimming removed 2 bases from V and 2 bases from J; junction bases left unmatched: 2. The CDR3 covers 14 residues. Per the germline V gene, CDR1 is WNHNN and CDR2 is SYGVQD (reference sequence). CDR3 nucleotides: TGCGCCAGCAGTGAGACAGGGGGGACCTACGAGCAGTACTTC. It is translated as CASSETGGTYEQYF.

The CDR3 sequence is CASSPLGAVNTEAFF. The CDR3 DNA reads TGTGCCAGCAGCCCCTTAGGGGCAGTTAACACTGAAGCTTTCTTT. The J gene is TRBJ1-1, the V gene TRBV3-1 (or the pseudogene TRBV3-2), with D possibly TRBD1 on 5 matching bases. This CDR3 contains 15 residues. CDR1 and CDR2 from the germline V gene are LGHDT and YNNKEL (reference sequence). V lost 4 bases and J 2 bases, leaving 14 bases between the germline ends.

V gene TRBV28 combines with J gene TRBJ1-2, with a weak D call TRBD1 (5 bases). There are 15 residues in the CDR3. The germline V gene has CDR1 MDHEN and CDR2 SYDVKM. The V end was cut by 7 bases, the J end by 4 bases, with 19 bases between. The CDR3 bases are TGTGCCAGCACCGCTGCGGGGGTTATGGCCTATGGCTACACCTTC. It codes for CASTAAGVMAYGYTF.

The genes are TRBV5-4 and TRBJ2-7; the match to TRBD2 covers 8 bases. Germline CDR1 and CDR2: SGHNT and YYREEE (reference sequence). Germline trimming cut 3 bases from V and 4 bases from J; bases unmatched to any gene: 9. The CDR3 is 15 residues long. The CDR3 DNA is TGTGCCAGCAGCTGGACTAGCTCCCCCGGATACGAGCAGTACTTC. This translates into CASSWTSSPGYEQYF.